Listed below are T cell receptor beta chains from one sample, sequenced in a study of Graves' ophthalmopathy and Graves' hyperthyroidism. TCRdb processed the multiplex PCR reads anew with MiXCR; each CDR3 protein has one entry. The data hold about 150,000 distinct CDR3 sequences, with about 40% observed a single time. The sequenced material came from peripheral blood. These receptors came from a middle-aged woman with Graves' ophthalmopathy. Both conserved end residues are part of each CDR3. The order of the fields is V gene, clone size, J gene, CDR3 protein. For some rows the clone size is stated as once, few or many, or as a class when expanded; others skip it.

v_call: TRBV2; clone_size: .; j_call: TRBJ1-2; cdr3_aa: CASSGQGWGYTF
v_call: TRBV11-1; clone_size: .; j_call: TRBJ1-1; cdr3_aa: CASSDELNTEAFF
v_call: TRBV20-1; clone_size: many; j_call: TRBJ1-5; cdr3_aa: CSARIGAEDRNQPQHF
v_call: TRBV6-1; clone_size: .; j_call: TRBJ2-7; cdr3_aa: CASRLGRDGPYEQYF
v_call: TRBV6-2/TRBV6-3; clone_size: .; j_call: TRBJ2-7; cdr3_aa: CASSHWTYEQYF
v_call: TRBV10-3; clone_size: .; j_call: TRBJ1-5; cdr3_aa: CVISQQGNNQPQHF
v_call: TRBV20-1; clone_size: many; j_call: TRBJ2-1; cdr3_aa: CSARDLRVYNEQFF
v_call: TRBV2; clone_size: many; j_call: TRBJ2-5; cdr3_aa: CASTVSGAGETQYF
v_call: TRBV12-3/TRBV12-4; clone_size: many; j_call: TRBJ1-5; cdr3_aa: CASCRRGGSNQPQHF
v_call: TRBV12-3/TRBV12-4; clone_size: many; j_call: TRBJ2-7; cdr3_aa: CASSFTGTQAGEQYF
v_call: TRBV6-2/TRBV6-3; clone_size: many; j_call: TRBJ2-7; cdr3_aa: CASMREFYEQYF
v_call: TRBV6-4; clone_size: .; j_call: TRBJ1-5; cdr3_aa: CASSDTGTAYSNQPQHF
v_call: TRBV6-5; clone_size: many; j_call: TRBJ1-5; cdr3_aa: CASSYAFNQPQHF
v_call: TRBV12-5; clone_size: many; j_call: TRBJ2-2; cdr3_aa: CPTSVVGTGRNTGELFF
v_call: TRBV6-1; clone_size: few; j_call: TRBJ2-5; cdr3_aa: CASSAYRGSGETQYF
v_call: TRBV6-2/TRBV6-3; clone_size: .; j_call: TRBJ2-1; cdr3_aa: CASSFPTSYNEQFF
v_call: TRBV6-1; clone_size: many; j_call: TRBJ1-5; cdr3_aa: CASSEGGLFNQPQHF
v_call: TRBV12-3/TRBV12-4; clone_size: many; j_call: TRBJ2-7; cdr3_aa: CASSPEREAGLTYEQYF
v_call: TRBV19; clone_size: many; j_call: TRBJ2-5; cdr3_aa: CASGAGMETQYF
v_call: TRBV6-1; clone_size: .; j_call: TRBJ1-5; cdr3_aa: CASRGKTGQPQHF
v_call: TRBV28; clone_size: many; j_call: TRBJ1-1; cdr3_aa: CASIPPSAEAFF
v_call: TRBV11-2; clone_size: .; j_call: TRBJ1-1; cdr3_aa: CASSLEVGRSTEAFF
v_call: TRBV29-1; clone_size: .; j_call: TRBJ2-7; cdr3_aa: CSVAPGRSYEQYF
v_call: TRBV11-2; clone_size: .; j_call: TRBJ2-5; cdr3_aa: CASSVAGGPQETQYF
v_call: TRBV11-2; clone_size: .; j_call: TRBJ2-2; cdr3_aa: CASSWGPPERTGELFF
v_call: TRBV10-3; clone_size: many; j_call: TRBJ2-2; cdr3_aa: CAISEQGLDTGELFF
v_call: TRBV19; clone_size: many; j_call: TRBJ1-1; cdr3_aa: CASSTGGGSNTEAFF
v_call: TRBV20-1; clone_size: .; j_call: TRBJ2-7; cdr3_aa: CSADRGGYEQYF
v_call: TRBV7-9; clone_size: many; j_call: TRBJ2-5; cdr3_aa: CASPDGETQYF
v_call: TRBV7-2; clone_size: once; j_call: TRBJ2-7; cdr3_aa: CASSFPDSSYEQYF
v_call: TRBV20-1; clone_size: many; j_call: TRBJ2-7; cdr3_aa: CSARDGTSGTYEQYF
v_call: TRBV28; clone_size: .; j_call: TRBJ2-7; cdr3_aa: CASSFSAGAYEQYF
v_call: TRBV6-1; clone_size: many; j_call: TRBJ2-7; cdr3_aa: CASSGGTSGSDEQYF
v_call: TRBV12-3/TRBV12-4; clone_size: many; j_call: TRBJ1-5; cdr3_aa: CASSLGRSNQPQHF
v_call: TRBV29-1; clone_size: many; j_call: TRBJ1-5; cdr3_aa: CSVAADQPQHF
v_call: TRBV10-3; clone_size: many; j_call: TRBJ1-1; cdr3_aa: CAISDPGQVSGITF
v_call: TRBV6-2/TRBV6-3; clone_size: many; j_call: TRBJ1-2; cdr3_aa: CASGDRVFGYTF
v_call: TRBV20-1; clone_size: many; j_call: TRBJ2-7; cdr3_aa: CSASDGGGINEQYF
v_call: TRBV7-9; clone_size: many; j_call: TRBJ2-5; cdr3_aa: CASSLGTSGQETQYF
v_call: TRBV2; clone_size: .; j_call: TRBJ2-7; cdr3_aa: CASSVQGAAFSYYEQYF
v_call: TRBV12-3/TRBV12-4; clone_size: .; j_call: TRBJ2-7; cdr3_aa: CASSLDLDSYEQYF
v_call: TRBV6-5; clone_size: .; j_call: TRBJ2-7; cdr3_aa: CASSYSLTGNEQYF
v_call: TRBV28; clone_size: .; j_call: TRBJ2-4; cdr3_aa: CASSLSTSGRAVKNIQYF
v_call: TRBV2; clone_size: .; j_call: TRBJ2-2; cdr3_aa: CASSESGEELFF
v_call: TRBV7-3; clone_size: many; j_call: TRBJ1-2; cdr3_aa: CASSLDRDRVYGYTF
v_call: TRBV7-9; clone_size: many; j_call: TRBJ2-5; cdr3_aa: CASSRTSGKAETQYF
v_call: TRBV12-3/TRBV12-4; clone_size: .; j_call: TRBJ2-7; cdr3_aa: CASSLEVAGGAYEQYF
v_call: TRBV3-1; clone_size: many; j_call: TRBJ2-2; cdr3_aa: CASSQGGTSGELFF
v_call: TRBV11-2; clone_size: .; j_call: TRBJ1-5; cdr3_aa: CASSWKSGSGNQPQHF
v_call: TRBV5-1; clone_size: many; j_call: TRBJ2-7; cdr3_aa: CASSLAGLATDEQYF